This entry lists 22 T cell receptor beta chains sequenced from one sample in a study of blood T cell repertoires in COVID-19. Method: immunoSEQ multiplex PCR; TCRdb's copy keeps in-frame clones and lacks some. The sample includes around 250,000 clones, around 93% of them seen just once. The specimen sequenced was PBMCs or T cells enriched from blood (not recorded which). The source is a human donor in a cohort exposed to, infected with or recovered from COVID-19 (not recorded which). The donor label of this sample is uncertain.

The CDR3 coding sequence is TGCGCCAGCAGTGACCCCGGTACCGGGGAGCTGTTTTTT. Translated, it gives CASSDPGTGELFF. V gene TRBV10-1 combines with J gene TRBJ2-2; unclear D gene. This CDR3 contains 13 residues. V shed 3 bases and J shed 5 bases, with 7 bases lying between them. Germline loops: CDR1 WNHNN, CDR2 SYGVQD (reference sequence).

This clone was detected only once. This chain connects TRBV5-4 to TRBJ1-4; 7 nucleotides agree with TRBD1. Trimming removed 4 bases from V and 7 bases from J; junction bases left unmatched: 7. Germline V CDR1 and CDR2: SGHNT, YYREEE (reference sequence). The CDR3 has 14 residues. Here the CDR3 DNA reads TGTGCCAGCAGCCAACAGGGGAGTGGTGAAAAACTGTTTTTT. It codes for CASSQQGSGEKLFF. Using reference TRBV5-4 and TRBJ1-4 for the parts outside the CDR3, the full variable domain is ETGVTQSPTHLIKTRGQQVTLRCSSQSGHNTVSWYQQALGQGPQFIFQYYREEENGRGNFPPRFSGLQFPNYSSELNVNALELDDSALYLCASSQQGSGEKLFFGSGTQLSVL.

The rearrangement joins TRBV19 to TRBJ1-1; 7 bases align to TRBD1. Germline V gene sequence: CDR1 LNHDA, CDR2 SQIVND (reference sequence). This CDR3 is 14 amino acids long. The junction had 12 bases not matched to a gene; V was cut back by 4 bases and J by 10 bases. CDR3: CASSTDQGGVGAFF. The CDR3 coding sequence is TGTGCCAGTAGTACCGATCAGGGGGGTGTGGGAGCTTTCTTT.

The chain is built from TRBV27 and TRBJ1-6; D unclear. Trimming took 10 bases from V and 9 from J, leaving 16 bases between them. The germline gives CDR1 MNHEY, CDR2 SMNVEV (reference sequence). There are 13 residues in the CDR3. CDR3 DNA: TGTGCCATCAACTTTTATAAGTCTTCACCCCTCCACTTT. Translated, it gives CAINFYKSSPLHF.

This chain joins TRBV9 and TRBJ2-3, with 11 bases lining up with TRBD2. J gave up 0 bases and V 0 bases, and 18 bases lay outside the gene matches. This CDR3 is 22 amino acids long. CDR1 is SGDLS and CDR2 is YYNGEE in the germline V gene. This chain's CDR3 is CASSVASTLPTSGGFSTDTQYF. The CDR3 DNA reads as TGTGCCAGCAGCGTAGCTTCTACACTACCTACTAGCGGGGGTTTTAGCACAGATACGCAGTATTTT.

The table lists this clone with a few counts. The CDR3 here is CASSFRQGTDTQYF. The CDR3 DNA sequence: TGTGCCAGCAGCTTCCGGCAGGGCACAGATACGCAGTATTTT. The V gene is TRBV7-2, the J gene TRBJ2-3; D ambiguous. The CDR3 spans 14 residues. Germline loops: CDR1 SGHTA, CDR2 FQGNSA. Between the trimmed V and J ends, which lost 3 bases and 1 base, there was a span of 8 bases.

The rearrangement links TRBV5-1 to TRBJ1-4, with D tentatively TRBD1 (6 bases). The germline gives CDR1 SGHRS, CDR2 YFSETQ. CDR3 length: 15 residues. V was cut by 0 bases and J by 8 bases, with 14 bases left in between. For the CDR3, the DNA is TGCGCCAGCAGCTTGGAGGGGGGGCGCGGAGAAAAACTGTTTTTT. It yields the protein CASSLEGGRGEKLFF.

This chain joins TRBV27 and TRBJ1-3, with 7 bases fitting TRBD1. From germline, CDR1 is MNHEY and CDR2 SMNVEV (reference sequence). Losses at the gene ends were 5 bases for V and 3 bases for J; bases not matched to a gene: 13. CDR3 length: 17 residues. CDR3 region: CASSPSTGLVGGNTIYF. The CDR3 DNA follows: TGTGCCAGCAGTCCGTCGACAGGGCTTGTTGGTGGAAACACCATATATTTT.

V usage is TRBV9 and J usage is TRBJ2-5; possibly TRBD2 for D (6 bases). Germline CDR1 and CDR2: SGDLS and YYNGEE. This CDR3 is 15 amino acids long. With 0 bases removed from V and 5 bases from J, the gap between germline ends came to 14 bases. In nucleotides, the CDR3 is TGTGCCAGCAGCGTAGGAGTCGGGAGAGGGGAGACCCAGTACTTC. This codes for CASSVGVGRGETQYF.

The CDR3 spells CSASPPLGGKNIQYF. The CDR3 DNA sequence: TGCAGTGCTAGTCCCCCCCTCGGAGGCAAAAACATTCAGTACTTC. V gene TRBV20-1 combines with J gene TRBJ2-4, with D possibly matching TRBD2 (5 bases). V lost 3 bases and J lost 3, with 15 bases in between. This CDR3 region has 15 residues. Germline V gives CDR1 DFQATT, CDR2 SNEGSKA (reference sequence).

V is TRBV11-2 and J is TRBJ2-5; 11 bases are a match to TRBD2. The CDR3 consists of 15 residues. J lost 5 bases, V lost 4 bases, and 6 bases had no gene match. The germline V gene encodes CDR1 SGHAT and CDR2 FQNNGV. The CDR3 DNA sequence: TGTGCCAGCAGCTCCGGGACTAGCGGCGGGGAGACCCAGTACTTC. This codes for CASSSGTSGGETQYF.

The chain links TRBV9 to TRBJ2-2; 10 bases agree with TRBD2. The CDR3 consists of 19 residues. The V gene's germline CDR1 is SGDLS and CDR2 YYNGEE. The trim removed 0 bases at V and 0 bases at J, leaving 8 bases unmatched. The CDR3, as DNA: TGTGCCAGCAGCGTAGAGCCACCGGGACTAGCGACGAACACCGGGGAGCTGTTTTTT. Translating gives CASSVEPPGLATNTGELFF.

This clone has only one observation. The chain is built from TRBV7-8 and TRBJ1-1; 10 nucleotides line up with TRBD1. This CDR3 is 16 amino acids long. Germline values: CDR1 SGHVS, CDR2 FQNEAQ. Trimming took 4 bases from V and 5 from J; bases not matched to a gene: 10. CDR3 loop: CASSSPGQGKYTEAFF. CDR3 nucleotides: TGTGCCAGCAGCTCCCCGGGACAGGGGAAGTATACTGAAGCTTTCTTT.

The V call is TRBV4-1, the J call TRBJ1-5; D gene uncertain. V lost 0 bases and J lost 6, with 15 bases in between. CDR3 length: 16 residues. In germline, CDR1 is MGHRA, CDR2 YSYEKL. CDR3 protein: CASSQEGRKIGQPQHF. DNA for the CDR3: TGCGCCAGCAGCCAAGAGGGGAGAAAGATAGGTCAGCCCCAGCATTTT.

In the case of this clone: Different DNA sequences within this sample yield the same CDR3. J is TRBJ1-1 and V is TRBV6-5; D is possibly TRBD1 (6 bases). Germline-derived CDR1 and CDR2 are MNHEY and SVGAGI. V dropped 0 bases and J dropped 2 bases, with 7 bases sitting between them. The CDR3 sequence is 14 residues long. The CDR3 DNA reads as TGTGCCAGCAGTTACTCAGGGGGAAACACTGAAGCTTTCTTT. This sequence encodes CASSYSGGNTEAFF.

This rearrangement joins TRBV9 to TRBJ1-2, with D unresolved. This CDR3 region has 14 residues. V shed 0 bases and J shed 2 bases, with 8 bases lying between them. Germline CDR1 SGDLS, CDR2 YYNGEE. The CDR3 coding sequence is TGTGCCAGCAGCGTAGAAGATCAGAACTATGGCTACACCTTC. Encoded protein: CASSVEDQNYGYTF.

This chain uses TRBV6-5 with TRBJ1-5; possibly TRBD1 for D (6 bases). Germline V gene data show CDR1 as MNHEY and CDR2 as SVGAGI. The V gene lost 6 bases and the J gene lost 1 base, with 13 bases spanning the gap. The CDR3 length is 15 residues. CDR3 in DNA: TGTGCCAGCAGAACGACAGGCGCCAGCAATCAGCCCCAGCATTTT. Translation: CASRTTGASNQPQHF.

V and J are TRBV30 and TRBJ1-2; D not certain. In germline, CDR1 is GTSNPN, CDR2 SVGIG (reference sequence). The CDR3 sequence is 15 residues long. V was trimmed by 4 bases and J by 5 bases, leaving 20 bases between them. The CDR3 loop is CAWNGEEMGLYGYTF. Here the CDR3 DNA reads TGTGCCTGGAATGGAGAGGAAATGGGTTTATATGGCTACACCTTC. Full variable domain (rest looked up from reference TRBV30 and TRBJ1-2): SQTIHQWPATLVQPVGSPLSLECTVEGTSNPNLYWYRQAAGRGLQLLFYSVGIGQISSEVPQNLSASRPQDRQFILSSKKLLLSDSGFYLCAWNGEEMGLYGYTFGSGTRLTVV.

This chain uses TRBV7-9 with TRBJ1-1, with D possibly TRBD1 on 5 matching bases. The CDR3 runs 13 residues. Trimming left V 5 bases short and J 5 bases short, with 12 bases between. Germline CDR1 SEHNR, CDR2 FQNEAQ (reference sequence). The CDR3 DNA follows: TGTGCCAGCAGCGCTCGCGGGGGGACTGAAGCTTTCTTT. Protein: CASSARGGTEAFF.

V usage is TRBV10-1 and J usage is TRBJ2-7; tentatively, D is TRBD1 (6 bases). Trimming shortened V by 6 bases and J by 1 base, and 10 bases separated the two germline ends. From germline, CDR1 is WNHNN and CDR2 SYGVQD (reference sequence). There are 13 residues in the CDR3. The CDR3 region is CASSPGQSYEQYF. The CDR3 nucleotides read TGCGCCAGCAGCCCGGGACAATCCTACGAGCAGTACTTC.

The chain carries TRBV9 and TRBJ1-6; D remains ambiguous. The CDR3 loop spans 14 amino acids. The germline V and J ends were trimmed by 4 bases and 6 bases, with 11 bases remaining between them. Germline V CDR1 and CDR2: SGDLS, YYNGEE. The CDR3 is CASSPQESNSPLHF. DNA for the CDR3: TGTGCCAGCAGCCCCCAGGAATCTAATTCACCCCTCCACTTT.

This rearrangement joins TRBV5-1 to TRBJ1-5; TRBD1 matches 10 bases. J lost 5 bases, V lost 4 bases, and 6 bases had no gene match. Per germline, CDR1 SGHRS and CDR2 YFSETQ. The CDR3 totals 15 residues. The CDR3 here is CASSVGQGTHQPQHF. CDR3 in DNA: TGCGCCAGCAGCGTGGGACAGGGGACGCATCAGCCCCAGCATTTT.